This TCR beta chain was profiled in a study of radiotherapy plus CTLA-4 blockade in lung cancer. For the study at large: Objective responses were seen in about a sixth of patients, disease control in more than 30%. Study-level points and caveats: The best prediction of response reportedly came from early blood T cell clone dynamics, with interferon-beta. Following radiotherapy plus ipilimumab, tumor-derived TCR clones expanded in the blood.

Produced via immunoSEQ multiplex PCR; TCRdb's table is partial and in-frame only. This sample yields about 66,000 clones, of which over 75% are seen a single time; 4% to 5% belongs to the top ten. This CDR3 comprises 17 residues. V lost 3 bases and J lost 3; bases outside the gene matches: 13. CDR1 is SGHRS, CDR2 YFSETQ, per germline. Patients with chemo-refractory metastatic non-small-cell lung cancer received focal radiation plus CTLA-4 blockade with ipilimumab. This clone was seen more than once but under ten times. What it binds is not known. The source is a human donor with non-small cell lung cancer who had a partial response to radiotherapy plus ipilimumab. Sequencing was performed on peripheral blood, taken from a patient treated with radiotherapy plus ipilimumab. The V and J genes are TRBV5-1 and TRBJ2-7, with 9 nucleotides matching TRBD1. The CDR3 here is CASSSTTGTGQSYEQYF. CDR3 DNA: TGCGCCAGCAGCTCCACTACCGGGACAGGGCAGAGCTACGAGCAGTACTTC.